There are many counts of the clone carrying this T cell receptor beta chain. Its cognate antigen is unknown. Stable Graves' hyperthyroidism denoted no ophthalmopathy progression over 18 months. Disease duration under 2 months; hyperthyroidism patients were aged 18 to 65. Germline CDR1 reads MNHNS; CDR2 reads SASEGT. V was cut by 1 base and J by 0 bases, with 12 bases left in between. The CDR3 is 16 residues long. TCR beta CDR3 sequences were amplified from RNA transcripts. HTBI primers drove first-round RT-PCR of the TCR CDR3. Via MiXCR, TCRdb re-called the multiplex PCR reads, giving one row per CDR3 protein. The table records around 350,000 distinct CDR3 sequences, 19% of them present only once. The data derive from a study of T cells in Graves' hyperthyroidism and ophthalmopathy. Whole-study results and caveats: Researchers found most expanded thyroid clonotypes above 0.001 in blood as well. Before onset, ophthalmopathy was predicted by the model a median roughly 6.8 months earlier.

The specimen sequenced was blood. The chain joins TRBV6-1 to TRBJ1-1; tentatively, D is TRBD1 (6 bases). This TCR was sampled from a woman in her late teens or twenties with Graves' hyperthyroidism. The CDR3 spells CASSEDTGTLNTEAFF. The CDR3 DNA sequence: TGTGCCAGCAGTGAAGACACCGGGACACTGAACACTGAAGCTTTCTTT.